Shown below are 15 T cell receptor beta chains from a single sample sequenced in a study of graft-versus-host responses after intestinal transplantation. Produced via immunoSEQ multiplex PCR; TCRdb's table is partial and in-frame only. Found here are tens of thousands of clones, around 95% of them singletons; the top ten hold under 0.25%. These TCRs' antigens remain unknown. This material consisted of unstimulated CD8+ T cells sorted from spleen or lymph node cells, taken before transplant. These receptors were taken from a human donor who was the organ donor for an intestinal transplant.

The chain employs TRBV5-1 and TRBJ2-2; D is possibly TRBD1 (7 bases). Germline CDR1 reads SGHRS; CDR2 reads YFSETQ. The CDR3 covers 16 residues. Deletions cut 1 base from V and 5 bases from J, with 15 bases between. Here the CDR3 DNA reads TGCGCCAGCAGCTTGTCGGGGGACAGATTAACCGGGGAGCTGTTTTTT. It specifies CASSLSGDRLTGELFF.

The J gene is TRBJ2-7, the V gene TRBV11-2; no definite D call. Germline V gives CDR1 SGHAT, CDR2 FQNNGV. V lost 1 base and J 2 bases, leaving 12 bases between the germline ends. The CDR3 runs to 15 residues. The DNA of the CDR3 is TGTGCCAGCAGCTTAGCTAGTCCTACTACCTACGAGCAGTACTTC. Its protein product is CASSLASPTTYEQYF.

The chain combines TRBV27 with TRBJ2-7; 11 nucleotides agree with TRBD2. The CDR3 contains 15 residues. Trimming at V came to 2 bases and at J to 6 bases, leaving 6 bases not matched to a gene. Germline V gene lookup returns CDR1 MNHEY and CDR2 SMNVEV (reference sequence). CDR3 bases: TGTGCCAGCAGTTTACCCCCCGGACTAGCGGGCGAGCAGTACTTC. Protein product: CASSLPPGLAGEQYF.

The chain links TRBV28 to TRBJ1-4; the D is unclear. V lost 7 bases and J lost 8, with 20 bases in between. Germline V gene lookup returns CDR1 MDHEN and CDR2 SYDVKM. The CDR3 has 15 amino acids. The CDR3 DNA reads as TGTGCCAGCACCCTTGCCCGGGAGGAAGGAGAAAAACTGTTTTTT. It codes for CASTLAREEGEKLFF. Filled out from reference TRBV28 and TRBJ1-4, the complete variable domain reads DVKVTQSSRYLVKRTGEKVFLECVQDMDHENMFWYRQDPGLGLRLIYFSYDVKMKEKGDIPEGYSVSREKKERFSLILESASTNQTSMYLCASTLAREEGEKLFFGSGTQLSVL.

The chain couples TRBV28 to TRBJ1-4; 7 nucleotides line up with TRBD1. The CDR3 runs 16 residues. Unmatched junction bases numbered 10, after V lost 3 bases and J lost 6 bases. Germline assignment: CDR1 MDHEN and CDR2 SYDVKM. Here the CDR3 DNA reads TGTGCCAGCAGTTTCTACCCGACAGGGAAAGATGAAAAACTGTTTTTT. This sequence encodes CASSFYPTGKDEKLFF.

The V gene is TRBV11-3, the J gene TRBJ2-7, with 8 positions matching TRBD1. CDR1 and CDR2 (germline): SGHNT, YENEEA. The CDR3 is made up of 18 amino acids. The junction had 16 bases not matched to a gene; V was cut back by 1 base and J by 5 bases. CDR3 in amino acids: CASSLASGQALIIHEQYF. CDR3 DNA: TGTGCCAGCAGCTTAGCTTCGGGACAGGCCCTCATCATCCACGAGCAGTACTTC.

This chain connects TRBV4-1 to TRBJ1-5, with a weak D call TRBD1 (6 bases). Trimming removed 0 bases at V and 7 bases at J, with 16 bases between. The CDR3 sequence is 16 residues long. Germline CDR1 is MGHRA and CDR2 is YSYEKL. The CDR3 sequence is CASSQEFGGFKQPQHF. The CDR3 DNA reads TGCGCCAGCAGCCAAGAGTTTGGGGGCTTCAAGCAGCCCCAGCATTTT.

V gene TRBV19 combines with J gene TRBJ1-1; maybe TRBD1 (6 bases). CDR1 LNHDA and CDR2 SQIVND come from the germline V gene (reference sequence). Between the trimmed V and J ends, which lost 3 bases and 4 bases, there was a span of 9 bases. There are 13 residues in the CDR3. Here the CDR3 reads CASSIQGSTEAFF. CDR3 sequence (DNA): TGTGCCAGTAGTATCCAGGGGAGCACTGAAGCTTTCTTT.

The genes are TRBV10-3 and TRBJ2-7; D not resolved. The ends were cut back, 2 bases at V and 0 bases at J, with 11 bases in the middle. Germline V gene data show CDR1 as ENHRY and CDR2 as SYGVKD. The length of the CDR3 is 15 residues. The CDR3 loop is CAISEPRHDSYEQYF. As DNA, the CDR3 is TGTGCCATCAGTGAGCCCCGACATGACTCCTACGAGCAGTACTTC.

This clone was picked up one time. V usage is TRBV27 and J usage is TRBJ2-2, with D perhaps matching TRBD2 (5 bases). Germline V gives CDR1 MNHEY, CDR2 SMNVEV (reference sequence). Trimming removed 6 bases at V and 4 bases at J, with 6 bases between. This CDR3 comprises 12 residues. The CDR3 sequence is CASREATGELFF. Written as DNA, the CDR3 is TGTGCCAGCAGGGAGGCCACCGGGGAGCTGTTTTTT.

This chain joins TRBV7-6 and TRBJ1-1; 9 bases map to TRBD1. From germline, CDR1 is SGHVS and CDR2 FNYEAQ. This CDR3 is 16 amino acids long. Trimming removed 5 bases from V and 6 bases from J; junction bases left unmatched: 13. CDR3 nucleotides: TGTGCCAGCAGCCGGATAACCCCACAGGGGGCGGCTGAAGCTTTCTTT. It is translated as CASSRITPQGAAEAFF.

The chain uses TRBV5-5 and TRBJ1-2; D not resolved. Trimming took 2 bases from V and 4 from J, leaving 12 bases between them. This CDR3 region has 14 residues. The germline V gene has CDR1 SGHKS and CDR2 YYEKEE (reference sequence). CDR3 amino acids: CASSLKSVPYGYTF. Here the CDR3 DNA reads TGTGCCAGCAGCTTAAAGTCAGTTCCCTATGGCTACACCTTC.

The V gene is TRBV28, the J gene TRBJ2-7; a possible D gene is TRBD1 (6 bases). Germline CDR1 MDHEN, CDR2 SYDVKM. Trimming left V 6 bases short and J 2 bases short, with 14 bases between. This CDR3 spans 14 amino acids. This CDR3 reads CASRHRDTTYEQYF. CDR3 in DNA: TGTGCCAGCAGACACCGGGACACCACCTACGAGCAGTACTTC. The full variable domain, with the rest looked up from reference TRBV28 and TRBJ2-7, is DVKVTQSSRYLVKRTGEKVFLECVQDMDHENMFWYRQDPGLGLRLIYFSYDVKMKEKGDIPEGYSVSREKKERFSLILESASTNQTSMYLCASRHRDTTYEQYFGPGTRLTVT.

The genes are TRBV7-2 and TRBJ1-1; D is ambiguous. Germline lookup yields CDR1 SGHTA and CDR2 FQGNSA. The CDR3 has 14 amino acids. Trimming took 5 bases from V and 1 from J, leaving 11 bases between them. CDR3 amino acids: CASSLPAENTEAFF. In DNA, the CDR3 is TGTGCCAGCAGCCTACCCGCAGAGAACACTGAAGCTTTCTTT.

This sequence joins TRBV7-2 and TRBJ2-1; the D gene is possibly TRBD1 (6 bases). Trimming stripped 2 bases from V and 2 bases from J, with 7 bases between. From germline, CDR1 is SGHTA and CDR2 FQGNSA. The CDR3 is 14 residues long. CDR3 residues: CASSLQGTYNEQFF. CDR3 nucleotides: TGTGCCAGCAGCTTACAGGGGACCTACAATGAGCAGTTCTTC.